The source of this T cell receptor (beta chain) is a study of T cell clones after liver transplantation. Study-wide background: Post-transplant blood was tracked for graft-donor-reactive T cell clones identified in a pre-transplant mixed lymphocyte reaction.

V lost 4 bases, J lost 6 bases, and 6 bases stayed unmatched. The CDR3 is 14 residues long. The germline V gene encodes CDR1 MNHNS and CDR2 SASEGT. Sequencing was performed with immunoSEQ multiplex PCR; in TCRdb, only in-frame clones are kept and a portion is missing. The sample holds roughly 100,000 clones, about 81% seen once. The clonotype originates from a human donor who received a liver transplant. The J gene is TRBJ1-2, the V gene TRBV6-1; 9 bases align to TRBD1. The specimen comprised CD4+ T cells from blood, sampled before liver transplant. CDR3 region: CASSATGGADGYTF. In nucleotides, the CDR3 is TGTGCCAGCAGTGCAACAGGGGGCGCAGATGGCTACACCTTC.